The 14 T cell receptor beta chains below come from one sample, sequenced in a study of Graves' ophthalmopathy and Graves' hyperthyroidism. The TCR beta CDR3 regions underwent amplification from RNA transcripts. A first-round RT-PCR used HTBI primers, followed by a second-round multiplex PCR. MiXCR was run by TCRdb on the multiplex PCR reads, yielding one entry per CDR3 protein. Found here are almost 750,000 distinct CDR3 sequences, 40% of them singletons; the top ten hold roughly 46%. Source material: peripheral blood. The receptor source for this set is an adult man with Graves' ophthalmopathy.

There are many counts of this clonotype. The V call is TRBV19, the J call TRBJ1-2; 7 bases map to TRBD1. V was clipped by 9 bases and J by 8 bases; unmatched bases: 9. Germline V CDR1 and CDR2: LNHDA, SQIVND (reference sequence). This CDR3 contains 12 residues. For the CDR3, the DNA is TGTGCCAGCGCACAGGGGTCTAGAGGCTACACCTTC. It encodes CASAQGSRGYTF.

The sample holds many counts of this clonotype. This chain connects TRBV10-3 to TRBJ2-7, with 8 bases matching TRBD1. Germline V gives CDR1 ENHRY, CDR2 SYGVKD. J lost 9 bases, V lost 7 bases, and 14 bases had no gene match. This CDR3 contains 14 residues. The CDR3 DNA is TGTGCCATCACCGCGGGACAGGCCACTACGTTGCAGTACTTC. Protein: CAITAGQATTLQYF.

CDR3 nucleotide sequence: TGTGCCAGCAGCGTAGACGCCTCTCCGAATTCACCCCTCCACTTT. This translates into CASSVDASPNSPLHF. This rearrangement joins TRBV9 to TRBJ1-6, with D hard to call. Germline CDR1 is SGDLS and CDR2 is YYNGEE. Trimming took 0 bases from V and 7 from J, leaving 11 bases between them. CDR3 size: 15 residues.

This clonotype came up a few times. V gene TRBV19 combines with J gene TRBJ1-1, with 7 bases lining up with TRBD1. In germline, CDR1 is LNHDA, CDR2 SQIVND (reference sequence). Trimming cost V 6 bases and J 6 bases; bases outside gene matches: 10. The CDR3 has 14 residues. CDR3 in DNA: TGTGCCAGTAGCCGGCAGGGGGGGGTCCCTGAAGCTTTCTTT. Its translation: CASSRQGGVPEAFF. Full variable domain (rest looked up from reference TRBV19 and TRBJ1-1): DGGITQSPKYLFRKEGQNVTLSCEQNLNHDAMYWYRQDPGQGLRLIYYSQIVNDFQKGDIAEGYSVSREKKESFPLTVTSAQKNPTAFYLCASSRQGGVPEAFFGQGTRLTVV.

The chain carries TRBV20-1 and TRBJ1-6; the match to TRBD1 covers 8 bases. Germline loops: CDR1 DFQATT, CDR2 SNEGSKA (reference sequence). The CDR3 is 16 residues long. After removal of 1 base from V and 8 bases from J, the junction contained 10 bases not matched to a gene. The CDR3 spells CSARAWTGIEDSPLHF. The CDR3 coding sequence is TGCAGTGCTAGAGCCTGGACAGGGATCGAGGATTCACCCCTCCACTTT.

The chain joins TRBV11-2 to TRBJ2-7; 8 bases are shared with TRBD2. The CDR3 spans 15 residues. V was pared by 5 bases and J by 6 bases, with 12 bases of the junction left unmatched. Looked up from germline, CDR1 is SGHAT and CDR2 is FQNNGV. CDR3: CASSLQSGSPSEQYF. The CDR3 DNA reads TGTGCCAGCAGCCTACAGAGCGGGAGTCCCTCCGAGCAGTACTTC. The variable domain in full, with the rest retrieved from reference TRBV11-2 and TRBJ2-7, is EAGVAQSPRYKIIEKRQSVAFWCNPISGHATLYWYQQILGQGPKLLIQFQNNGVVDDSQLPKDRFSAERLKGVDSTLKIQPAKLEDSAVYLCASSLQSGSPSEQYFGPGTRLTVT.

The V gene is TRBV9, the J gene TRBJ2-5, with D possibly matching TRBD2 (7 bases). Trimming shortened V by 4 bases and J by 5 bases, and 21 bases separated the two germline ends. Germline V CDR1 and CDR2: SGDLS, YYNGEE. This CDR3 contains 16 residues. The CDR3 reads CASSQGGAIDVETQYF. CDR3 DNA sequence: TGTGCCAGCAGCCAAGGGGGGGCGATAGACGTGGAGACCCAGTACTTC. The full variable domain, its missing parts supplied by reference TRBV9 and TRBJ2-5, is DSGVTQTPKHLITATGQRVTLRCSPRSGDLSVYWYQQSLDQGLQFLIQYYNGEERAKGNILERFSAQQFPDLHSELNLSSLELGDSALYFCASSQGGAIDVETQYFGPGTRLLVL.

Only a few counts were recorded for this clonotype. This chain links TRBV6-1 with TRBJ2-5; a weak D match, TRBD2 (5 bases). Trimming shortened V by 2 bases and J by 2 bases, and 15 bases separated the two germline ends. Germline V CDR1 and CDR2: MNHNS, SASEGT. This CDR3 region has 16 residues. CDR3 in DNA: TGTGCCAGCAGTGAATCGACCGGGGTCACGCAAGAGACCCAGTACTTC. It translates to CASSESTGVTQETQYF.

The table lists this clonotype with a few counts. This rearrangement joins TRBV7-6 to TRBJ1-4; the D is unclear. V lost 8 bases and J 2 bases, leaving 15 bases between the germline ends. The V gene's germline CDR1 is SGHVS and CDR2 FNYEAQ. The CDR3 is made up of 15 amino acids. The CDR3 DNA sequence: TGTGCCAGCGGACCCCGACACATCACTAATGAAAAACTGTTTTTT. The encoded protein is CASGPRHITNEKLFF.

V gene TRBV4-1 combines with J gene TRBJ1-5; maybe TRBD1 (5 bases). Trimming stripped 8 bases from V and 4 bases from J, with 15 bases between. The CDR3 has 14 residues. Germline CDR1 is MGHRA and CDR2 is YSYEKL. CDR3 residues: CASGDRATNQPQHF. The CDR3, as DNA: TGCGCCAGCGGCGACAGAGCAACTAATCAGCCCCAGCATTTT.

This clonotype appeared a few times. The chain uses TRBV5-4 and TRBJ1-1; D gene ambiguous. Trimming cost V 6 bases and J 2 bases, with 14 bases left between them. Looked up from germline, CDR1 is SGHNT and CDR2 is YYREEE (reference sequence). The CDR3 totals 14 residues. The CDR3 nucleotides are TGTGCCAGCACCCAATCTCGTAGAAACACTGAAGCTTTCTTT. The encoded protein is CASTQSRRNTEAFF.

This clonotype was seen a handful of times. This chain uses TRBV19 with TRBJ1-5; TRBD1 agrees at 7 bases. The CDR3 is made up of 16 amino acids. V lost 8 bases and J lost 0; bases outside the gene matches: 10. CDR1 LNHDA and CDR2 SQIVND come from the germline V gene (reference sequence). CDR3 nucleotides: TGTGCCAGTTCAGGACAGGACCATTATAGCAATCAGCCCCAGCATTTT. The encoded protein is CASSGQDHYSNQPQHF.

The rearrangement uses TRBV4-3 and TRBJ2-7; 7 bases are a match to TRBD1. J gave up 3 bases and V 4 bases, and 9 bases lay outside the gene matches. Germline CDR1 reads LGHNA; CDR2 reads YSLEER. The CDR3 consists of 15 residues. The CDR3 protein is CASSRTRQGGYEQYF. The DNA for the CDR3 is TGCGCCAGCAGCCGCACGAGACAGGGTGGCTACGAGCAGTACTTC.

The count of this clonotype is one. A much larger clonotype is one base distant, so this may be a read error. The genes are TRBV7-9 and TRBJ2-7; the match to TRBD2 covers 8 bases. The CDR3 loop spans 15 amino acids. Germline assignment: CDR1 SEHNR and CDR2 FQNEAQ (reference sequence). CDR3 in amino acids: CAGSLMTSVSYEQYF. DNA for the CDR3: TGTGCCGGCAGCTTAATGACTAGCGTATCCTACGAGCAGTACTTC.